This T cell receptor beta chain was captured in a study of immune evolution from preneoplasia to lung adenocarcinoma. Study findings and constraints: Clonality was highest in normal lung, lower in later-stage lesions apparently.

In the case of this clone: The antigen remains undetermined.

Assay used: immunoSEQ multiplex PCR; TCRdb lists only in-frame clones, some missing. The sample yields a few thousand clones, under 85% seen once. H&E slides confirmed each diagnosis, reviewed by two pathologists independently. The CDR3 extends over 13 amino acids. CDR1 and CDR2 (germline): SGHAT, FQNNGV. With 1 base removed from V and 5 bases from J, the gap between germline ends came to 7 bases. The sequence was collected from a person between 60 and 80 years old with lung adenocarcinoma. Sample: FFPE minimally invasive lung adenocarcinoma tissue. This chain links TRBV11-2 with TRBJ2-3, with D perhaps matching TRBD2 (6 bases). The CDR3 spells CASSLVGGDTQYF. The CDR3 region has the DNA TGTGCCAGCAGCTTAGTGGGGGGAGATACGCAGTATTTT. Complete variable domain (other parts from reference TRBV11-2 and TRBJ2-3): EAGVAQSPRYKIIEKRQSVAFWCNPISGHATLYWYQQILGQGPKLLIQFQNNGVVDDSQLPKDRFSAERLKGVDSTLKIQPAKLEDSAVYLCASSLVGGDTQYFGPGTRLTVL.